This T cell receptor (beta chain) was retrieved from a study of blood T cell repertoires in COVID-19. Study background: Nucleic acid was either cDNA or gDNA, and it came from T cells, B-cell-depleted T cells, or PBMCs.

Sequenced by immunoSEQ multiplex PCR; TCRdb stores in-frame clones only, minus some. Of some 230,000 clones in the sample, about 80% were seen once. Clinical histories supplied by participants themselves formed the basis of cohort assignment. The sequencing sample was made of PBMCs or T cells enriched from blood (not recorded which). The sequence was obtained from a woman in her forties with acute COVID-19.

The CDR3 is CASSPRGPPPLHF. The CDR3 DNA is TGTGCCAGCAGCCCCCGAGGCCCCCCACCCCTCCACTTT. This chain joins TRBV14 and TRBJ1-6; unclear D gene. Trimming removed 4 bases at V and 11 bases at J, with 12 bases between. This CDR3 is 13 amino acids long. CDR1 and CDR2 (germline): SGHDN, FVKESK.